This is a list of T cell receptor beta chains from one sample in a study of early T cells in non-severe SARS-CoV-2 infection. Each CDR3 protein is one row after TCRdb ran MiXCR on the 5' RACE reads. The data show approximately 42,000 distinct CDR3 sequences, 5.5% to 6.5% seen once. Material: whole blood. These receptors were taken from an adult who was a healthcare worker with PCR-confirmed SARS-CoV-2 infection or an uninfected control (not recorded which). The CDR3 runs from the conserved cysteine through the conserved F or W. A D gene is named only where the DNA matches it firmly.

12,TRBV5-1,-,CASSLRGTEAFF
17,TRBV14,-,CASSQDLGAISYNEQFF
14,TRBV5-1,-,CASSEKTGAYEQYF
14,TRBV20-1,-,CSARGLRPQETQYF
15,TRBV7-2,TRBD1,CASSAWTGGTDTQYF
14,TRBV20-1,TRBD1,CSAHRQGDNQPQHF
14,TRBV5-4,-,CASSVDRGPYEQYF
14,TRBV29-1,-,CSVGRQAREETQYF
18,TRBV28,-,CASSLGQPPNSYNSPLHF
13,TRBV12-3/TRBV12-4,-,CASSLQASYEQYF
13,TRBV7-8,-,CASSPPPDTEQFF
15,TRBV7-2,-,CASSFLATGTYEQYF
16,TRBV10-3,-,CAISESPDRTNTEAFF
12,TRBV6-2/TRBV6-3,-,CASTRSTYEQYF
14,TRBV20-1,TRBD1,CSASKGQGRGEQYF
16,TRBV6-6,-,CASSYDRAASTGELFF
12,TRBV6-2/TRBV6-3,-,CASSYSLGEQYF
16,TRBV11-2,TRBD1,CASSPRTGYMNTEAFF